This T cell receptor beta chain is from a study of blood T cell repertoires in COVID-19 (dated by TCRdb to between 2020 and 2021). Some background on the complete study: The collaborator samples originated in the United States, Italy and Spain and spanned the acute and convalescent phases of COVID-19. A de-identified subject ID, COVID-19 status, age in years and sex were almost always included in the sample metadata. A freely available public database, intended as a resource for researchers studying the immune response to SARS-CoV-2, is where the repertoires were released. Subjects who had been exposed to COVID-19, were actively infected with it, or had recovered from it provided the deeply sampled blood TCRbeta repertoires that made up the dataset. Samples came from the ongoing ImmuneRACE study (first 160 participants) plus 1,254 subjects from 6 global collaborators. The material from the prospective study consisted of cDNA or gDNA derived from T cells, B-cell-depleted T cells, or PBMCs. Where HLA class I and class II types were available, the types were taken from metadata supplied by the sample provider, not from assay-based typing. General study outcomes and caveats: Clinical and demographic metadata were provided uncurated, with the amount varying by source and participant.

TCRbeta CDR3 regions were amplified from genomic DNA by means of the immunoSEQ Assay, a bias-controlled multiplex PCR. From the authors' description of their analysis: Nucleated cell counts per sample were estimated from amplification of reference gene primers within the assay. To quantify the absolute abundance of each unique TCRbeta CDR3 rearrangement, sequence reads were collapsed and filtered. For each sample, productive Simpson clonality was calculated as the square root of Simpson's diversity index across productive rearrangements. In its TCRdb copy, this immuneACCESS table keeps in-frame sequences only and misses some clones. Where compared with another copy, unresolved V genes explain less than half of these, and the others have no known cause. D and trimming come from the DNA, and the V and J calls and clone size come from that table. For this sample there are around 480,000 clones; approximately 88% appear just once. Roughly 12% of the sample belongs to the ten largest clones.

At one collaborating source in Seattle, patients were enrolled during active infection and were followed longitudinally through the course of disease. Each collaborating institution followed its own protocols to collect whole blood in K2EDTA tubes. For TCRbeta analysis, collaborators shipped samples as frozen whole blood, isolated PBMCs, or DNA extracted from either of those sample types. Concerning this clone: The antigen this receptor binds is unknown. No base quality information exists; no much larger clone differs at one position.

This sequence originates from a woman between 50 and 59 years old with COVID-19, enrolled during active disease. The sample was peripheral blood.

In nucleotides, the sequence is TGTGCCAGCAGCTTGGGACAGGGGGTTTATGGCTACACCTTC. The resulting protein is CASSLGQGVYGYTF. Recombination connected TRBV5-4 to TRBJ1-2; 9 junctional bases match TRBD1. The germline V gene (reference sequence) specifies SGHNT as CDR1 and YYREEE as CDR2. V ends up 0 bases short and J 5 bases short, with an unmatched junction base count of 2. From cysteine to phenylalanine, the CDR3 is 14 amino acids long. Left in the record is the CDR3 DNA by itself, 42 bases read in frame from the first base.